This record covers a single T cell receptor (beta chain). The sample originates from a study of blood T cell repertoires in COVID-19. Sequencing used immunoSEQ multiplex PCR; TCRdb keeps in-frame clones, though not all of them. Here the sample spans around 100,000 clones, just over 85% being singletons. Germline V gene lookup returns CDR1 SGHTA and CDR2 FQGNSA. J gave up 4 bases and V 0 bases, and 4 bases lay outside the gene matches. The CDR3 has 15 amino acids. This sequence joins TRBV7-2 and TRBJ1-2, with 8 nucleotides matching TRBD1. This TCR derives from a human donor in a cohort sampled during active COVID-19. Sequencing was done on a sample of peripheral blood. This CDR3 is CASSLAAGGGYGYTF. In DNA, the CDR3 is TGTGCCAGCAGCTTAGCGGCAGGGGGCGGCTATGGCTACACCTTC.